This T cell receptor (beta chain) was found in a study of CD8+CD57+ T cells in acquired aplastic anemia. TCR beta VDJ combinations and CDR3 sequences were profiled from genomic DNA. TCRdb re-called the reads through MiXCR, storing one row per CDR3 protein. The sample lists 450,000 to 600,000 distinct CDR3 sequences; around a third were seen once. The CDR3 has 14 residues. The ends were cut back, 5 bases at V and 2 bases at J, with 15 bases in the middle. The germline gives CDR1 DFQATT, CDR2 SNEGSKA (reference sequence). Patients chosen for sequencing had shown CD8+CD57+ cell expansion by flow cytometry.

The chain employs TRBV20-1 and TRBJ1-1; D uncertain. Sequenced material: sorted CD4+, CD8+, or CD8+CD57+ T cells (not recorded which) from PBMCs. The source is a human donor with aplastic anemia. CDR3 nucleotide sequence: TGCAGTGCTTCGGATCCGGATTCCAACACTGAAGCTTTCTTT. Translating it yields CSASDPDSNTEAFF.